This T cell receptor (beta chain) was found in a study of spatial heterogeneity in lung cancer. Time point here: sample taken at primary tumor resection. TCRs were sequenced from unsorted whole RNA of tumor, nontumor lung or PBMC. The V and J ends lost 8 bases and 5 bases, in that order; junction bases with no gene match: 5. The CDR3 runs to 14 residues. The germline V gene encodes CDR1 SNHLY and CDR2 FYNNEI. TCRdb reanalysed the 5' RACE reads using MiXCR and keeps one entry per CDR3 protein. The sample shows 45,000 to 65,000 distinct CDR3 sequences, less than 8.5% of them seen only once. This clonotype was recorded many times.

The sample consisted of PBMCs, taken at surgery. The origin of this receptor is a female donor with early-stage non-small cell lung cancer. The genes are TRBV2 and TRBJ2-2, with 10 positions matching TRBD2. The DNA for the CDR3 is TGTGCCAGCTTGGATAGCGGGGGGACCGGGGAGCTGTTTTTT. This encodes CASLDSGGTGELFF. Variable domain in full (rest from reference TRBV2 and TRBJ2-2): EPEVTQTPSHQVTQMGQEVILRCVPISNHLYFYWYRQILGQKVEFLVSFYNNEISEKSEIFDDQFSVERPDGSNFTLKIRSTKLEDSAMYFCASLDSGGTGELFFGEGSRLTVL.